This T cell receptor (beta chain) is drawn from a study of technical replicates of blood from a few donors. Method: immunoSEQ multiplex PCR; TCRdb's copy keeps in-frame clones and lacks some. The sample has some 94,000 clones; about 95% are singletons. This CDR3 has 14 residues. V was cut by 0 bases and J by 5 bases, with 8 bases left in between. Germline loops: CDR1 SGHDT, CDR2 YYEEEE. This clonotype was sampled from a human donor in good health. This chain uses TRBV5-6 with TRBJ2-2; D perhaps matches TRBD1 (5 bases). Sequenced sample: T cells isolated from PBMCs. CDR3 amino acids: CASSLDRRTGELFF. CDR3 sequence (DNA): TGTGCCAGCAGCTTGGACAGGCGGACCGGGGAGCTGTTTTTT.